This T cell receptor beta chain was sequenced in a study of blood T cell repertoires in COVID-19. The authors' processing: Estimation of nucleated cell counts relied on the amplification of reference gene primers. The protocol was immunoSEQ multiplex PCR, while the TCRdb copy is restricted to in-frame clones and leaves out a portion. The DNA gave D and trimming, while V, J and clone size come from that table. The sample carries about 160,000 clones, less than 85% recorded once. This receptor was taken from a woman aged 35 to 49 with COVID-19, enrolled during active disease. Material: peripheral blood.

DNA of the CDR3: TGTGCCAGCAGCTTAGATCGGGAGCGGTCGTGGATGCGAAAACTGTTTTTT. The encoded protein is CASSLDRERSWMRKLFF. The chain links TRBV7-8 to TRBJ1-4; D gene unclear. Germline V gene sequence: CDR1 SGHVS, CDR2 FQNEAQ. This CDR3 is 17 amino acids long. V was cut by 1 base and J by 10 bases, with 22 bases left in between. The full variable domain, its missing parts supplied by reference TRBV7-8 and TRBJ1-4, is GAGVSQSPRYKVAKRGQDVALRCDPISGHVSLFWYQQALGQGPEFLTYFQNEAQLDKSGLPSDRFFAERPEGSVSTLKIQRTQQEDSAVYLCASSLDRERSWMRKLFFGSGTQLSVL.